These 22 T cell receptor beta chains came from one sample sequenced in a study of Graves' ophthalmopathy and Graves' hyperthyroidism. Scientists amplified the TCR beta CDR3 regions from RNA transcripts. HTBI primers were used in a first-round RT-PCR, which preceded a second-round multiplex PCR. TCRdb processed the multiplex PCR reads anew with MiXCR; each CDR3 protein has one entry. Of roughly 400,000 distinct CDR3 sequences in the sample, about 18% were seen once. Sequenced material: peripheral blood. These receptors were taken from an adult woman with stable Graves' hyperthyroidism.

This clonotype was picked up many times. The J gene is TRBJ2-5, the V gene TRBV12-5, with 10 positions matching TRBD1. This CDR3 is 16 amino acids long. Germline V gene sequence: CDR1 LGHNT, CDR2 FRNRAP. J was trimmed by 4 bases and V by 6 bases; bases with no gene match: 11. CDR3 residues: CASGPGGTGALETQYF. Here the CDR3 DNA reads TGTGCTAGTGGCCCCGGCGGGACAGGGGCCTTAGAGACCCAGTACTTC.

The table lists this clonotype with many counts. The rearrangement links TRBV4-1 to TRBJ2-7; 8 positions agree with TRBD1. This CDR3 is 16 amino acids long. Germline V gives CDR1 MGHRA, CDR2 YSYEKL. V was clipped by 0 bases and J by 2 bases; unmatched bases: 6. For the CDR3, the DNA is TGCGCCAGCAGCCAAGAGACAGGGGATCTTGCCTACGAGCAGTACTTC. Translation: CASSQETGDLAYEQYF.

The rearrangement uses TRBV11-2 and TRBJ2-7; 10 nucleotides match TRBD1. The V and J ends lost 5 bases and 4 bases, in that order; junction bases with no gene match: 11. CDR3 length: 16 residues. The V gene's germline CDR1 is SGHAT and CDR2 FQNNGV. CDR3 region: CASSTRDRGGGYEQYF. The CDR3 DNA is TGTGCCAGCAGCACAAGGGACAGGGGAGGAGGATACGAGCAGTACTTC.

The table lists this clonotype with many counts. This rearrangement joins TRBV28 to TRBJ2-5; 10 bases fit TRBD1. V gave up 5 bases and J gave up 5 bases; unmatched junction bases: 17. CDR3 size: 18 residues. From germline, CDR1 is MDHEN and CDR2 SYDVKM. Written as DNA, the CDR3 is TGTGCCAGCAGTCTCCTCCGGCGGGGGACAGGGGCTTCGGAGACCCAGTACTTC. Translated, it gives CASSLLRRGTGASETQYF.

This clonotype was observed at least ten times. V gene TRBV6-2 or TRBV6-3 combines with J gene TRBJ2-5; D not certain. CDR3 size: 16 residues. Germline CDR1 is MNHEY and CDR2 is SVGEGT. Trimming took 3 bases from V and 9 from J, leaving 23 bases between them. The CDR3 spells CASSYPLGFEIGAQYF. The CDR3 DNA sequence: TGTGCCAGCAGTTATCCCCTCGGATTCGAGATTGGAGCCCAGTACTTC.

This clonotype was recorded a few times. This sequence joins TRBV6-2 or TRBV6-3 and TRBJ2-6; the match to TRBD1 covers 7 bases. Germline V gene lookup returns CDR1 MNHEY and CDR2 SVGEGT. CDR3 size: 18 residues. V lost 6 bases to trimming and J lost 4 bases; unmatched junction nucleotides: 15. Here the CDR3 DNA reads TGTGCCAGCAGAAACCCCGGGACAGCCAAGACCGGGGCCAACGTCCTGACTTTC. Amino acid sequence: CASRNPGTAKTGANVLTF.

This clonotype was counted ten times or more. As DNA, the CDR3 is TGTGCCAGCAGACATCAACTGGCTAGTACAAACACCGGGGAGCTGTTTTTT. This codes for CASRHQLASTNTGELFF. V is TRBV12-3 or TRBV12-4 and J is TRBJ2-2; D remains unclear. Trimming left V 6 bases short and J 2 bases short, with 19 bases between. The CDR3 contains 17 residues.

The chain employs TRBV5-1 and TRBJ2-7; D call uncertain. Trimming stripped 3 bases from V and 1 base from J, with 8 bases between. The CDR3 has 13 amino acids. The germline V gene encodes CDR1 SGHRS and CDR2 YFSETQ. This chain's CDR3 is CASSWGNSYEQYF. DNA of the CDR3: TGCGCCAGCAGCTGGGGAAATTCCTACGAGCAGTACTTC.

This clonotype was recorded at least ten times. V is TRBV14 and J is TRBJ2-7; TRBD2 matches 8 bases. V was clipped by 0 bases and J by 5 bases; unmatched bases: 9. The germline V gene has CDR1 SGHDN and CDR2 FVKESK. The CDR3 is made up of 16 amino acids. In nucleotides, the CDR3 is TGTGCCAGCAGCCAAGATAAGGTAGCGGGACCCGACGAGCAGTACTTC. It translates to CASSQDKVAGPDEQYF.

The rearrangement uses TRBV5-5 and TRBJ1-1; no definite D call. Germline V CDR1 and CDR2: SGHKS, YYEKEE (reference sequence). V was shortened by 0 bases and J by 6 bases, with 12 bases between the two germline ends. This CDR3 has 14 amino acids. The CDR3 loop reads CASSLVSRKPEAFF. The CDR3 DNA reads TGTGCCAGCAGCTTGGTAAGCCGAAAGCCTGAAGCTTTCTTT.

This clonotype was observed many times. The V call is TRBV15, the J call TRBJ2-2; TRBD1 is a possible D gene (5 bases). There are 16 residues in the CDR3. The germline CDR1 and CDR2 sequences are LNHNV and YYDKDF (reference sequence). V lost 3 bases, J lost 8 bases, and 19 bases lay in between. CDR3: CATSSRQMYGIGELFF. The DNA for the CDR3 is TGTGCCACCAGCAGCAGACAGATGTATGGTATAGGGGAGCTGTTTTTT.

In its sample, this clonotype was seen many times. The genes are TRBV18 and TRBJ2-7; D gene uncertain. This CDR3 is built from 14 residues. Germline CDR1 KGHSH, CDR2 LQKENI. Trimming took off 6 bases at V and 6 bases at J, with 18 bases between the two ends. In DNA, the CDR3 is TGTGCCAGCTCTCCTAAAACGGGCGTCTCCGAGCAGTACTTC. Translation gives CASSPKTGVSEQYF.

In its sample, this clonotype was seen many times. CDR3 sequence (DNA): TGTGCCAGCCTGAACTCCCGGGACTGGCCGGGGCCCTCCTACGAGCAGTACTTC. This encodes CASLNSRDWPGPSYEQYF. The rearrangement links TRBV28 to TRBJ2-7; maybe TRBD2 (6 bases). CDR3 length equals 18 residues. CDR1 is MDHEN, CDR2 SYDVKM, per germline. Trimming cost V 8 bases and J 0 bases, with 26 bases left between them.

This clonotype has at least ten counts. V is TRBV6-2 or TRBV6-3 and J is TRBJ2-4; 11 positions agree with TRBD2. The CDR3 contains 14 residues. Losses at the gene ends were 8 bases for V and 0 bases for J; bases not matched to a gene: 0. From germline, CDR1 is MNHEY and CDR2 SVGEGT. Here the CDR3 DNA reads TGTGCCAGCGGACTAGCGGGAGCCAAAAACATTCAGTACTTC. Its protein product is CASGLAGAKNIQYF.

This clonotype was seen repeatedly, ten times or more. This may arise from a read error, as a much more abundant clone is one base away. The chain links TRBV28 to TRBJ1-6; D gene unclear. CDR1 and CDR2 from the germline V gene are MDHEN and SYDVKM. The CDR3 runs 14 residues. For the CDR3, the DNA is TGTGCCAGTTACCTCGGACGGATAAATTCACACCTCCACTTT. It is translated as CASYLGRINSHLHF.

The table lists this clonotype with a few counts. CDR3 sequence: CASRRAGPGNTIYF. In nucleotides, the CDR3 is TGTGCCAGCAGGAGAGCGGGGCCCGGAAACACCATATATTTT. This rearrangement joins TRBV5-5 to TRBJ1-3; possible D gene TRBD1, 5 bases. The ends were cut back, 5 bases at V and 4 bases at J, with 13 bases in the middle. The CDR3 is 14 amino acids. Germline CDR1 SGHKS, CDR2 YYEKEE (reference sequence).

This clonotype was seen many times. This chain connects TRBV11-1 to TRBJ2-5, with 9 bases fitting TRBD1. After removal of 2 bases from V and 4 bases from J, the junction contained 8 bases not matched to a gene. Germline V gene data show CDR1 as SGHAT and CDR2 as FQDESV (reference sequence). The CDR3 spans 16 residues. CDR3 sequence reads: CASSLHRDRERETQYF. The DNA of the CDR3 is TGTGCCAGCAGCTTACACCGGGACAGGGAGAGAGAGACCCAGTACTTC.

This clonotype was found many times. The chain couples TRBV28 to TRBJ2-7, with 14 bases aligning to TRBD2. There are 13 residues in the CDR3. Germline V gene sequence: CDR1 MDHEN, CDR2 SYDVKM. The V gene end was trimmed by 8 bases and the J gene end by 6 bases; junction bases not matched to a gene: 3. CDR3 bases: TGTGCCAGCGGGGGACTAGCGGGAGTCGAGCAGTACTTC. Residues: CASGGLAGVEQYF.

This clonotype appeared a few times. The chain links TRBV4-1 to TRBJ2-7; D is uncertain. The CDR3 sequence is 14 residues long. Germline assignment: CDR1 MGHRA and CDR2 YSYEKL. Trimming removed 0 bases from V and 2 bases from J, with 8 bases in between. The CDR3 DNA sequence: TGCGCCAGCAGCCAAGATCTTGTGGCCTACGAGCAGTACTTC. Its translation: CASSQDLVAYEQYF.

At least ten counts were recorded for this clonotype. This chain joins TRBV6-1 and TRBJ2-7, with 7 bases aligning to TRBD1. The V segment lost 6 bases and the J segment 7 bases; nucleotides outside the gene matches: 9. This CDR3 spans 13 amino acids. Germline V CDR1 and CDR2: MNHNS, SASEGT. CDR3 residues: CASRPDRVGEQYF. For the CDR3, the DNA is TGTGCCAGCAGACCTGACAGGGTTGGGGAGCAGTACTTC.

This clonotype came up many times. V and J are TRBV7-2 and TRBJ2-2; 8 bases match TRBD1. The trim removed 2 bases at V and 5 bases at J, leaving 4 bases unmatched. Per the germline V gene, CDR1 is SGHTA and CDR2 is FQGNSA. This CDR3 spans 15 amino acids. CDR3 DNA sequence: TGTGCCAGCAGCTTAAACAGGGGGAGGACCGGGGAGCTGTTTTTT. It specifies CASSLNRGRTGELFF.

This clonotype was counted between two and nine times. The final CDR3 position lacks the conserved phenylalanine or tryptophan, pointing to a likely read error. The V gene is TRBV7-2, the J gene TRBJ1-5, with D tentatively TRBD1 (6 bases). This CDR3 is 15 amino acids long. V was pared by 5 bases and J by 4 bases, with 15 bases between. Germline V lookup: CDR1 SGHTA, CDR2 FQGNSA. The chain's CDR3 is CASSASGTPNQPQHS. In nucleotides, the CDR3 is TGTGCCAGCAGCGCCTCCGGGACACCAAATCAGCCCCAGCATTCT.